This T cell receptor beta chain emerged from a study of beta chain features in type 1 diabetes (dated by TCRdb to the late 2010s). With regard to the full study: Mean age, gender distribution, total cell number and subset yield did not differ between patients and healthy donors. A total of 85 million to 110 million sorted cells were examined across all samples, and RNA yield correlated strongly with the number of cells per subset. Regulatory and stem cell-like memory subsets were isolated from only 8 patients and roughly 8 healthy donors, whereas naive and central memory subsets came from all 28 donors. The study compared the TCRB repertoires of sorted circulating CD4+ T cell subsets in recently diagnosed type 1 diabetes patients with those in matched healthy donors. Broader findings and caveats from the paper: Type 1 diabetes patients showed a moderate but significant shortening of TCRB CDR3 length in all four CD4+ subsets. HLA sub-analyses involved small numbers of individuals, so any influence of HLA type on TCRB rearrangement remained unresolved. PCR may preferentially amplify shorter templates, but because patient and control samples were amplified and corrected together, any resulting skew would affect both groups equally. At VDJ recombination sites, patients with type 1 diabetes made fewer insertions and deleted more nucleotides, a pattern implying thymic rearrangement abnormalities. The naive, central memory and regulatory TCRB repertoires appeared to resemble one another more closely among patients than among healthy donors. Because cDNA was sequenced instead of genomic DNA, highly expressing activated cells could be over-represented, though the groups showed no difference in activation or CD3 levels.

All of the isolated RNA was reverse transcribed with the High Capacity cDNA Reverse Transcription Kit, so expressed TCRB transcripts were sequenced. Naive, central memory and regulatory T cell samples underwent deep immunoSEQ sequencing, averaging approximately 3.5 million total reads per sample. Sorted cells were lysed in RLT buffer and RNA was extracted with DNase-treated RNeasy Micro or Mini kits, depending on cell number. Each cell subset was processed separately to prevent cross-contamination, with patient and healthy donor samples processed together. Using the immunoSEQ multiplex PCR, TCRB sequences were amplified from cDNA into 87-bp fragments spanning the CDR3 region. Sequencing of the amplicons was done on the Illumina HiSeq platform. Regarding the original processing steps: Synthetic template baselines were used to correct PCR bias computationally, reads within Hamming distance 2 were collapsed together, and singletons that could not be merged were discarded. Reads were aligned to IMGT to assign V, D and J genes, CDR3 length, and insertions or deletions at six rearrangement sites. Clonotype counts were normalized to sorted cell number within each subset before computing true diversity and Gini coefficients with the tcR R package. Repertoire sharing was quantified using the overlap coefficient calculated on TCRB nucleotide sequences. As a proxy for the pre-selection repertoire, out-of-frame TCRB sequences from naive cells were analyzed. TCRdb's version of the immuneACCESS table is confined to in-frame rearrangements and falls short of the full clone set. An unresolved V gene accounts for under half of the shortfall where checked; the remainder is of unknown origin. Clone size and the V and J calls come from that table; the DNA yielded D and trimming. Counted in this sample were more than 300,000 clones; more than 12% of them appeared once. The ten largest clones represent 0.019% of the sample.

About this clone itself: Its antigen is unknown. Nothing much larger sits one base from this clone, and base qualities are not available.

Per the germline V gene (reference sequence), GTSNPN is the CDR1 and SVGIG is the CDR2. For this chain, trimming is 4 bases at the V end and 7 bases at the J end, and the number of junction bases without a gene match is 10. The CDR3 measures 15 amino acids from cysteine to phenylalanine. The CDR3 DNA has 45 bases and is translated from base 1. A single peripheral blood draw of around 120 mL on average was collected from each donor into heparinised tubes. Using a panel that included CD45RO, CCR7, CD25, CD127, CD95 and CD27, naive, central memory, regulatory and stem cell-like memory CD4+ T cells were sorted on a BD FACSAria II. All sorted populations exceeded 95% purity. PBMCs were isolated right away by Lymphoprep density gradient centrifugation and were stained directly, without culture. So that batch effects would be minimized, each experiment stained and sorted samples in pairs, pairing one healthy donor with one patient.

The chain is encoded by TRBV30 joined to TRBJ2-1; TRBD2 lines up with 10 middle nucleotides. This clonotype originated in a woman aged 18-29 years in good health. The sample consisted of naive CD4+ T cells from blood. The cell subset or site label, as the study defines it: true naive CD4+ T cells. This receptor has the CDR3 CAWTTLAGAVNEQFF. The sequenced DNA is TGTGCCTGGACCACTCTAGCGGGAGCGGTAAATGAGCAGTTCTTC.